The present T cell receptor beta chain was sequenced within a study of blood T cell repertoires in COVID-19. Study in general: The United States, Italy and Spain supplied acute and convalescent COVID-19 samples. T cells, B-cell-depleted T cells, or PBMCs provided the cDNA or gDNA that served as material.

The CDR3 contains 11 residues. Trimming took off 6 bases at V and 0 bases at J, with 2 bases between the two ends. CDR1 and CDR2 from the germline V gene are SGHRS and YFSETQ. Per the authors' pipeline: Using reference gene primer amplification, nucleated cell counts were estimated. Clones were read by immunoSEQ multiplex PCR, and TCRdb kept only the in-frame ones, dropping some. D and trimming were read from the DNA, whereas the V and J calls and clone size are those reported in that table. The repertoire holds fewer than 200,000 clones, with approximately 84% as singletons. Remarks on this clone: The same CDR3 arises from other DNA sequences in this sample as well.

This chain links TRBV5-1 with TRBJ2-3; D not resolved. This sequence was found in a middle-aged man who had recovered from COVID-19. The sample comprised peripheral blood. CDR3 nucleotide sequence: TGCGCCAGCACTAGCACAGATACGCAGTATTTT. It codes for CASTSTDTQYF.